This T cell receptor beta chain originates from a study of graft-versus-host responses after intestinal transplantation. Method: immunoSEQ multiplex PCR; TCRdb's copy keeps in-frame clones and lacks some. The top ten hold about a sixth of the sample, which has nearly 90,000 clones, around 86% seen once. Looked up from germline, CDR1 is SGHRS and CDR2 is YFSETQ. CDR3 length: 12 amino acids. The V end lost 4 bases, the J end lost 7 bases, and 9 bases lay between the germline ends. Points on this clone: The antigen remains unidentified.

The input for sequencing was unstimulated CD8+ T cells sorted from spleen or lymph node cells, taken before intestinal transplant. This sequence joins TRBV5-1 and TRBJ2-1; a possible D gene is TRBD2 (5 bases). The receptor comes from a human donor who received an intestinal transplant. The CDR3 nucleotides are TGCGCCAGCAGCGGCGGGTCGAATGAGCAGTTCTTC. It codes for CASSGGSNEQFF.